This T cell receptor (beta chain) came from a study of identical twins. Unique molecular identifiers were present on cDNA, and template switching added a universal primer site. TCRdb passed the 5' RACE reads through MiXCR, listing each CDR3 protein once. This sample has some 600,000 distinct CDR3 sequences, with less than 9% found just once. This clonotype was observed a few times. Its matching antigen is unknown. Regarding the study as a whole: For out-of-frame alpha sequences shared by twins, low generation probability was in excess. Monozygotic twins shared more out-of-frame TCR alpha than recombination models predicted.

Germline V gene lookup returns CDR1 SNHLY and CDR2 FYNNEI. This CDR3 contains 13 residues. With 4 bases removed from V and 7 bases from J, the gap between germline ends came to 10 bases. These data were likewise used in another study, on yellow fever vaccine responses in identical twins. Per that paper: Twin vaccine T cell responses reportedly seemed partly convergent, partly personalized.

Sequences were obtained from PBMCs. The V gene is TRBV2, the J gene TRBJ2-2, with D perhaps TRBD2 (5 bases). The clonotype was recovered from a woman aged 18-35 years in good health. In nucleotides, the CDR3 is TGTGCCAGCAGTGCGGAGGCGGACGGGGAGCTGTTTTTT. It yields the protein CASSAEADGELFF.